Listed here are 10 T cell receptor beta chains from one sample, sequenced in a study of OX40 agonist ivuxolimab in advanced cancers. Only in-frame clones appear in the TCRdb table, and some are missing; sequencing was by immunoSEQ multiplex PCR. The data contain tens of thousands of clones, about 90% of them singletons. The specimen was CD4+ or CD8+ T cells sorted from blood, collected in a trial of the OX40 agonist ivuxolimab. All receptors derive from an adult with an advanced solid tumor such as melanoma, head and neck, liver or kidney cancer.

The J gene is TRBJ2-1, the V gene TRBV7-8; D may correspond to TRBD1 or TRBD2 (6 bases each). Trimming removed 7 bases from V and 4 bases from J, with 17 bases in between. The CDR3 runs 15 residues. Germline CDR1 SGHVS, CDR2 FQNEAQ. The CDR3 DNA is TGTGCCAGCACTCCCTCGGGGGCCCGGTACAATGAGCAGTTCTTC. This sequence encodes CASTPSGARYNEQFF.

V usage is TRBV6-5 and J usage is TRBJ1-5; D gene unclear. The CDR3 covers 15 residues. V lost 2 bases and J 5 bases, leaving 13 bases between the germline ends. Germline V gene data show CDR1 as MNHEY and CDR2 as SVGAGI. The CDR3 DNA sequence: TGTGCCAGCAGTTACGGTGTAGGTGGGGATCAGCCCCAGCATTTT. It yields the protein CASSYGVGGDQPQHF.

In its sample, this clone was seen a few times. The genes are TRBV4-2 and TRBJ1-5; the match to TRBD1 covers 7 bases. With 3 bases clipped from V and 6 bases from J, the junction kept 5 bases outside the gene matches. CDR1 is LGHNA, CDR2 YNFKEQ, per germline. The CDR3 covers 14 residues. The CDR3 coding sequence is TGTGCCAGCAGCCAGCACAGGGGCGGTCAGCCCCAGCATTTT. Amino acid sequence: CASSQHRGGQPQHF.

The chain couples TRBV6-1 to TRBJ1-1, with D hard to call. Trimming removed 3 bases at V and 7 bases at J, with 9 bases between. This CDR3 is built from 12 residues. Looked up from germline, CDR1 is MNHNS and CDR2 is SASEGT. DNA of the CDR3: TGTGCCAGCAGTGATGTGGGCGGTGAAGCTTTCTTT. It encodes CASSDVGGEAFF.

CDR3 residues: CASSTGDRGFRNQPQHF. Written as DNA, the CDR3 is TGTGCCAGCAGTACCGGGGACAGGGGGTTTAGGAATCAGCCCCAGCATTTT. The chain combines TRBV28 with TRBJ1-5; 11 bases are a match to TRBD1. The CDR3 extends over 17 amino acids. Germline CDR1 reads MDHEN; CDR2 reads SYDVKM. V shed 5 bases and J 4 bases; nucleotides not matched to a gene: 10.

The gene calls are TRBV27 and TRBJ1-2; weak D call: TRBD1 (6 bases). The CDR3 is 17 residues long. Per germline, CDR1 MNHEY and CDR2 SMNVEV (reference sequence). Trimming left V 0 bases short and J 8 bases short, with 22 bases between. CDR3 sequence (DNA): TGTGCCAGCAGTTTATCTACAGGGATCTACGGCCCCCTCGGCTACACCTTC. Protein sequence: CASSLSTGIYGPLGYTF.

The rearrangement uses TRBV6-5 and TRBJ1-1; D is unclear. CDR1 MNHEY and CDR2 SVGAGI come from the germline V gene. This CDR3 comprises 14 residues. Trimming removed 0 bases from V and 3 bases from J, with 8 bases in between. This chain's CDR3 is CASSYSEGYTEAFF. CDR3 sequence (DNA): TGTGCCAGCAGTTACTCGGAAGGGTACACTGAAGCTTTCTTT.

The gene calls are TRBV5-6 and TRBJ2-3; D gene unclear. The CDR3 runs to 14 residues. V lost 0 bases to trimming and J lost 2 bases, with 7 bases between them. The V gene's germline CDR1 is SGHDT and CDR2 YYEEEE. CDR3 sequence reads: CASSLDHNTDTQYF. DNA for the CDR3: TGTGCCAGCAGCTTGGACCACAACACAGATACGCAGTATTTT.

The genes are TRBV5-4 and TRBJ2-5, with 11 positions matching TRBD2. This CDR3 region has 17 residues. Per the germline V gene, CDR1 is SGHNT and CDR2 is YYREEE (reference sequence). The V gene end was trimmed by 0 bases and the J gene end by 2 bases; junction bases not matched to a gene: 6. CDR3 loop: CASSLDGTSGVQETQYF. The CDR3 DNA follows: TGTGCCAGCAGCTTGGATGGGACTAGCGGAGTACAAGAGACCCAGTACTTC.

This clone is labeled medium-sized. J is TRBJ2-3 and V is TRBV5-6, with 7 bases identical to TRBD2. Germline CDR1 is SGHDT and CDR2 is YYEEEE. Trimming cost V 2 bases and J 0 bases; bases outside gene matches: 9. This CDR3 has 17 amino acids. As DNA, the CDR3 is TGTGCCAGCAGCTTATCTAGCGGATTTACTAGCACAGATACGCAGTATTTT. Amino acid sequence: CASSLSSGFTSTDTQYF.